This T cell receptor beta chain was captured in a study of blood T cell repertoires in COVID-19 (dated by TCRdb to the early 2020s). For the study in its entirety: Samples covering the acute and convalescent phases of COVID-19 were provided by collaborators in the United States, Italy and Spain. The prospective study material was composed of cDNA or gDNA derived from T cells, B-cell-depleted T cells, or PBMCs. The dataset comprised deeply sampled blood TCRbeta repertoires from subjects exposed to, actively infected with, or recovered from COVID-19. A freely available public database, intended as a resource for researchers studying the immune response to SARS-CoV-2, is where the repertoires were released. The samples were drawn from the first 160 participants of the ongoing ImmuneRACE study and from some 1,300 subjects provided by 6 global collaborators. Sample metadata almost always included a de-identified subject ID, COVID-19 status, age in years and sex. Where HLA class I and class II types were available, the types were taken from metadata supplied by the sample provider, not from assay-based typing. The study at large found these results: Clinical and demographic metadata were provided uncurated, with the amount varying by source and participant.

Another Seattle source contributed samples from volunteer blood donors who had recovered from COVID-19. Whole blood was collected in K2EDTA tubes by collaborating institutions according to the institutions' own protocols. For TCRbeta analysis, collaborator samples were shipped as frozen whole blood, as isolated PBMCs, or as DNA extracted from either sample type. CDR1 and CDR2 are read off the germline V gene as MDHEN and SYDVKM. The CDR3, cysteine through phenylalanine, is 16 amino acids long. The entry retains the CDR3 DNA only, 48 bases that are in frame from base 1. The V end loses 2 bases and the J end loses 8 bases, and a stretch of 21 bases separates them. As concerns this clone: Its antigen remains undetermined. The sample holds no much larger clone one base away, and base qualities are not on file.

TCRbeta CDR3 regions were amplified from genomic DNA using the immunoSEQ Assay, a bias-controlled multiplex PCR. Per the source publication's procedure: Nucleated cell counts per sample were estimated from amplification of reference gene primers within the assay. To quantify the absolute abundance of each unique TCRbeta CDR3 rearrangement, sequence reads were collapsed and filtered. For each sample, productive Simpson clonality was calculated by taking the square root of Simpson's diversity index across productive rearrangements. This is the immuneACCESS table as TCRdb keeps it, with only in-frame sequences that have V and J called. A part of the clones is gone; compared with another copy, unresolved V genes explain less than half, and the rest is unexplained. The V and J calls and the clone size are those of that table, but D and trimming were determined from the DNA. The sample table holds about 260,000 clones, of which 65% to 85% were seen once. 1.5% to 1.7% of the sample lies in the top ten.

The rearranged segments are TRBV28 and TRBJ1-2, with no D gene named confidently. Sequencing was done on a sample of peripheral blood. The sequence came from a woman in her thirties or forties who had recovered from COVID-19. The CDR3 sequence is CASSLSQRVAVFGYTF. The DNA sequence follows: TGTGCCAGCAGTTTAAGTCAGAGGGTGGCGGTTTTCGGCTACACCTTC.